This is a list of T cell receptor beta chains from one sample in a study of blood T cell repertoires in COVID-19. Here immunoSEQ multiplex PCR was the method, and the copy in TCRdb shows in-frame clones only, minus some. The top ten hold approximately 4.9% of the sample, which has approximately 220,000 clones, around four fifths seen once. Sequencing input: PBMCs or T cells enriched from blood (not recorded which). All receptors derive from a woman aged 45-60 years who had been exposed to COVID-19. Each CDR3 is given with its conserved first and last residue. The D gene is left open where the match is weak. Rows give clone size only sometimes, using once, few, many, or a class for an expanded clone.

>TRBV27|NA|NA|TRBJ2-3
TGTGCCAGCAGTTCGGGACTCCACACCGATACGCAGTATTTT
CASSSGLHTDTQYF
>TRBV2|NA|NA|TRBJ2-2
TGTGCCAGCAGTGTCTTCTGGCAGGGTACCGGGGAGCTGTTTTTT
CASSVFWQGTGELFF
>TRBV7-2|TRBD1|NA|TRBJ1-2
TGTGCCAGCAGCTCATGGACAGGGGGGGGATCTGGCTACACCTTC
CASSSWTGGGSGYTF
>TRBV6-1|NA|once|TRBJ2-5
TGTGCCAGCAGTGAAGGCGCTCTTCAGGGGGAGACCCAGTACTTC
CASSEGALQGETQYF
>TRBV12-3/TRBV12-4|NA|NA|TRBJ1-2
TGTGCCAGCAGTCCCAGGCCTATGGATGGCTACACCTTC
CASSPRPMDGYTF
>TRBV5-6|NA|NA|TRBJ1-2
TGTGCCAGCAGCACACAGGATCGAAATGGCTACACCTTC
CASSTQDRNGYTF
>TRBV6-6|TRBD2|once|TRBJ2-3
TGTGCCAGCAGTTTCGGGGGGTTAACAGATACGCAGTATTTT
CASSFGGLTDTQYF
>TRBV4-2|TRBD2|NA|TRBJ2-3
TGTGCCAGCAGCCGACAAGCGGGGGGATTGGGTGATACGCAGTATTTT
CASSRQAGGLGDTQYF
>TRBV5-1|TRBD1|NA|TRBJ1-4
TGCGCCAGCAGCTTGGGTAGGGGGCAAAATGAAAAACTGTTTTTT
CASSLGRGQNEKLFF
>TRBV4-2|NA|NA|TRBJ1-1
TGTGCCAGCAGCAAAGTAGGGGGGGACACTGAAGCTTTCTTT
CASSKVGGDTEAFF
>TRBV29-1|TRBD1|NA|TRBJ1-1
TGCAGCGCTATGACAGGGCCCGCTGAAGCTTTCTTT
CSAMTGPAEAFF
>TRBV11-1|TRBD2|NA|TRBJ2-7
TGTGCCAGCAGCCCCGGACTAGCGGAATACGAGCAGTACTTC
CASSPGLAEYEQYF
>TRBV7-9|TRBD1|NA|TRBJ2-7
TGTGCCAGCAGCCCCCAACAGGGGTCTCGCGAGCAGTACTTC
CASSPQQGSREQYF
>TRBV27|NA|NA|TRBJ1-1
TGTGCCAGCAGTTCCCCCGGGCAGGGGAGGGATGAAGCTTTCTTT
CASSSPGQGRDEAFF
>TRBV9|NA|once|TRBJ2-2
TGTGCCAGCAGCGCGGTCCGGGACGGGGAGCTGTTTTTT
CASSAVRDGELFF
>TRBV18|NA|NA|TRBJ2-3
TGTGCCAGCTCCCCCTCTTTAAACGTAGGGGGCACAGATACGCAGTATTTT
CASSPSLNVGGTDTQYF
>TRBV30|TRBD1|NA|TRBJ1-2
TGTGCCTGGATGGGGACAGGGCTTAGTGGCTACACCTTC
CAWMGTGLSGYTF
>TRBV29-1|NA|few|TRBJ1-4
TGCAGCGTTGAAGGAACAGGCCATAATGAAAAACTGTTTTTT
CSVEGTGHNEKLFF
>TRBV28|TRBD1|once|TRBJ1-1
TGTGCCAGCAAGGAAACTCCGGGACAGGGGCGGAACACTGAAGCTTTCTTT
CASKETPGQGRNTEAFF
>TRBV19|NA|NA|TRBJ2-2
TGTGCCAGTAGTGGAGGACTCCGGACCGGGGAGCTGTTTTTT
CASSGGLRTGELFF
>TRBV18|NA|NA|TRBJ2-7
TGTGCCAGCTCACCTCGGGGGGCTACAATTCCCTACGAGCAGTACTTC
CASSPRGATIPYEQYF
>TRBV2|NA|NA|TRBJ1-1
TGTGCCAGCAGGACGGGTTGGGACACTGAAGCTTTCTTT
CASRTGWDTEAFF
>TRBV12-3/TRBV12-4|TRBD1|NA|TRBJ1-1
TGTGCCAGCAGTCCACAGGGGGCCACTGAAGCTTTCTTT
CASSPQGATEAFF
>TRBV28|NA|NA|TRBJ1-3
TGTGCCAGCAGTTTATCCGACACTTCTGGAAACACCATATATTTT
CASSLSDTSGNTIYF
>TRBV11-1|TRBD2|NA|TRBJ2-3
TGTGCCAGCAGCTCGGGGCAGCGGGGGAGCACAGATACGCAGTATTTT
CASSSGQRGSTDTQYF
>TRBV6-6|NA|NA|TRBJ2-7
TGTGCCAGCAGAACAGGCGCTTCCTACGAGCAGTACTTC
CASRTGASYEQYF
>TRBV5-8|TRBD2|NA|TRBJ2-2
TGTGCCAGCAGCTTGCTAAGACGACTAGCGGGGGCGAACACCGGGGAGCTGTTTTTT
CASSLLRRLAGANTGELFF
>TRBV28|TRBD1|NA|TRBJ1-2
TGTGCCAGCAGTTTATTCGGACAGGGGGCCCCTGGAGGCTACACCTTC
CASSLFGQGAPGGYTF
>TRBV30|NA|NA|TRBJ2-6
TGTGCCTGGTCCCATGAGTCTGGGGCCAACGTCCTGACTTTC
CAWSHESGANVLTF
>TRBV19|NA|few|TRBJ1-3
TGTGCCAGTAGTCTTGGAGACACCATATATTTT
CASSLGDTIYF
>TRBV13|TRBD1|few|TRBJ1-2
TGTGCCAGCAGCTTAGGGACAGGGATTTCGGGCGGCTACACCTTC
CASSLGTGISGGYTF
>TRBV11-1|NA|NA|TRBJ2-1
TGTGCCAGCAGCTTAGCAGAGGCTTACAATGAGCAGTTCTTC
CASSLAEAYNEQFF
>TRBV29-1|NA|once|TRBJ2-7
TGCAGCGTTGCGCAGGGATTATCCTCCTACGAGCAGTACTTC
CSVAQGLSSYEQYF
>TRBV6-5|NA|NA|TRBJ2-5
TGTGCCAGCACCCGTACAGTCCGAGAGACCCAGTACTTC
CASTRTVRETQYF
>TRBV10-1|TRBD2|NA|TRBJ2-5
TGCGCCAGCAGTGCTAGCTGGGGGGGGACCCAGTACTTC
CASSASWGGTQYF
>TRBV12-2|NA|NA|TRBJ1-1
TGTGCAAGTCGCCCGACACCCCCGAAAGCTTTCTTT
CASRPTPPKAFF
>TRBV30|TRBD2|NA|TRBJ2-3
TGTGCCTGGAGTGTTGCCGGGGGGACTTCTATCACAGATACGCAGTATTTT
CAWSVAGGTSITDTQYF
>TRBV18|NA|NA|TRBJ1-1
TGTGCCAGCTCATCCTTGGACAGAATAACTGAAGCTTTCTTT
CASSSLDRITEAFF
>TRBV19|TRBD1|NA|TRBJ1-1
TGTGCCAGTACGACCCCCGCAGGGGGCATGAACACTGAAGCTTTCTTT
CASTTPAGGMNTEAFF
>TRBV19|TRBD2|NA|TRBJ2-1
TGTGCCAGTAGTAAGACTAGCGGGGGGAGGCTGTTCTTC
CASSKTSGGRLFF
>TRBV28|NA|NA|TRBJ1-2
TGTGCCAGCAGTTTGGGCCGGGGGGACTATGGCTACACCTTC
CASSLGRGDYGYTF
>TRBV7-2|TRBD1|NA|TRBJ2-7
TGTGCCAGCAGCTTACAGACGTCGGGAACAGGGGCCTTCGAGCAGTACTTC
CASSLQTSGTGAFEQYF
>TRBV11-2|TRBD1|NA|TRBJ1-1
TGTGCCAGCAGCTCGCGACAGGGCGGGGAAGCTTTCTTT
CASSSRQGGEAFF
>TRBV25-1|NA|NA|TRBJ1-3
TGTGCCAGCAGTGAAACGGATGCGGTTGGGAGCACCATATATTTT
CASSETDAVGSTIYF
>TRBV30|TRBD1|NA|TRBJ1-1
TGTGCCTGGAGTGTACTACAGGGGAGAAAGAACACTGAAGCTTTCTTT
CAWSVLQGRKNTEAFF
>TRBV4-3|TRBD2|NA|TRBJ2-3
TGCGCCAGCAGCCAAGATGGAACGGGGGGTCTCACAGATACGCAGTATTTT
CASSQDGTGGLTDTQYF
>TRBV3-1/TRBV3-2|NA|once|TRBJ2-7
TGTGCCAGCAGCCAAGCGCGGGCAGGTACCTACGAGCAGTACTTC
CASSQARAGTYEQYF